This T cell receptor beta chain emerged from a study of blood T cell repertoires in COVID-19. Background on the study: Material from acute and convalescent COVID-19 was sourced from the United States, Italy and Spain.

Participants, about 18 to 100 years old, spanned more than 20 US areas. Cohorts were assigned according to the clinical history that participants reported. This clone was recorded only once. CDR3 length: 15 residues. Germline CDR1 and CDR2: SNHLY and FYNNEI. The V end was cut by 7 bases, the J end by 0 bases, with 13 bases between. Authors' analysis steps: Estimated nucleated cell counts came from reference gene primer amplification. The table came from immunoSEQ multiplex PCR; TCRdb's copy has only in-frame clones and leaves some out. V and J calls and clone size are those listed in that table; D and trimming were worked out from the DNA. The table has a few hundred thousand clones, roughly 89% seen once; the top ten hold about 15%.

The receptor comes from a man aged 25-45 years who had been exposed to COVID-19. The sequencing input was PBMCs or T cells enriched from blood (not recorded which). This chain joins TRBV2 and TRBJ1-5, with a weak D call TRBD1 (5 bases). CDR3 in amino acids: CASNDGGVSNQPQHF. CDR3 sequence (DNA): TGTGCCAGCAACGATGGGGGGGTTAGCAATCAGCCCCAGCATTTT.